This T cell receptor beta chain was sequenced during a study of T cell repertoires in cytomegalovirus infection. Across the study: Through public TCR beta signatures, both CMV infection and matching HLA type were indicated.

The CDR3 length is 14 residues. Trimming took off 4 bases at V and 2 bases at J, with 13 bases between the two ends. The germline V gene has CDR1 DFQATT and CDR2 SNEGSKA (reference sequence). One entry per CDR3 protein, called by TCRdb with MiXCR from the reads. This table has some 400,000 distinct CDR3 sequences, 15% to 20% appearing once. The receptor was derived from a human donor in good health (CMV status not recorded). Some clones in this sample may be carry-over from other donors' samples. The chain joins TRBV20-1 to TRBJ2-3, with D maybe TRBD2 (5 bases). The sequenced sample consisted of PBMCs. The CDR3 loop is CSATGKRNTDTQYF. In nucleotides, the CDR3 is TGCAGTGCTACCGGGAAACGGAACACAGATACGCAGTATTTT.